Below, one T cell receptor (beta chain) is given with its context. The data were taken from a study of blood T cell repertoires in COVID-19. For the study at large: Sites in the United States, Italy and Spain provided acute and convalescent COVID-19 samples. Sources were T cells, B-cell-depleted T cells, or PBMCs; the material itself was cDNA or gDNA.

The CDR3 loop spans 18 amino acids. The trim removed 5 bases at V and 0 bases at J, leaving 9 bases unmatched. Per germline, CDR1 LNHDA and CDR2 SQIVND (reference sequence). In the original workflow: Using reference gene primer amplification, nucleated cell counts were estimated. This table comes from immunoSEQ multiplex PCR, and its TCRdb copy is limited to in-frame clones, with some not included. The DNA was the basis for D and trimming; V, J and clone size are from that table. The repertoire holds a few hundred thousand clones, around 82% seen once, with about 13% in the top ten. The sequence was obtained from a human donor in a cohort sampled during active COVID-19. Material: peripheral blood. The genes are TRBV19 and TRBJ2-1; 11 bases fit TRBD2. The CDR3 DNA is TGTGCCAGTAGTCTCGGGACTAGCGGCCGTAGCTCCTACAATGAGCAGTTCTTC. Translating it yields CASSLGTSGRSSYNEQFF.